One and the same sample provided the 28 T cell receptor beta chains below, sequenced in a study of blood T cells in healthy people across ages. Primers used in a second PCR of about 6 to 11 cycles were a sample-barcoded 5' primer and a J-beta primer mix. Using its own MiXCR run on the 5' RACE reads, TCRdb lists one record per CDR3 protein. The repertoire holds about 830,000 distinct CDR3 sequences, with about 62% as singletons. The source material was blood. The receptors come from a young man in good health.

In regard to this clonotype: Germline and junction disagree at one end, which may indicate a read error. The CDR3 DNA sequence: TGTGCCTTACTCCACACGGGGTTGAGCTCCGACGAGCAGTACTTC. It yields the protein CALLHTGLSSDEQYF. The chain joins TRBV2 to TRBJ2-7; weak D call: TRBD2 (5 bases). Germline loops: CDR1 SNHLY, CDR2 FYNNEI. The CDR3 extends over 15 amino acids.

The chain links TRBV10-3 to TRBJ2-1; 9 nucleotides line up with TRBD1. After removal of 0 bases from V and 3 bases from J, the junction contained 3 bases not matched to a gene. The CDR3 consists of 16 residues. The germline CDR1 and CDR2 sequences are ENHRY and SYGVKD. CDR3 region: CAISESTGGYYNEQFF. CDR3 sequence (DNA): TGTGCCATCAGTGAGTCGACAGGGGGTTACTACAATGAGCAGTTCTTC.

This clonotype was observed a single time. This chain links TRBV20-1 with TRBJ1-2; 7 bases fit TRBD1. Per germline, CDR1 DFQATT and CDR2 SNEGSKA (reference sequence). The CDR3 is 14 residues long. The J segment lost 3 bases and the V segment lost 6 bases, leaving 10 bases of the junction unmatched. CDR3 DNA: TGCAGTGCCCAGTCCGGGGGACAGCACTATGGCTACACCTTC. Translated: CSAQSGGQHYGYTF.

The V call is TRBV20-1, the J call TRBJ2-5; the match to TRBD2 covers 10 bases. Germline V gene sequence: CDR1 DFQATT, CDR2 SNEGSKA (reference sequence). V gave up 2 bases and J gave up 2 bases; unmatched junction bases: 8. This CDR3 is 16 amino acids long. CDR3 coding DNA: TGCAGTGCTAGAACTTCTAGCGGGGGCTTACAAGAGACCCAGTACTTC. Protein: CSARTSSGGLQETQYF.

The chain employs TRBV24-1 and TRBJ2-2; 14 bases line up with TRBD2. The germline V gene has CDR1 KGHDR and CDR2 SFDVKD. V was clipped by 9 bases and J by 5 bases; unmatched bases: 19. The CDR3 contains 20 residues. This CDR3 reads CATGGSGRGLAGVDTGELFF. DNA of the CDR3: TGTGCCACCGGAGGCTCGGGACGGGGACTAGCGGGAGTGGATACCGGGGAGCTGTTTTTT.

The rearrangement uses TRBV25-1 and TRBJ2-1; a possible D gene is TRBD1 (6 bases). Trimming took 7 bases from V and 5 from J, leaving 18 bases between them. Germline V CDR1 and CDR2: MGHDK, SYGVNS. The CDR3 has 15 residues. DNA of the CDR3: TGTGCCAGCATTCAGAACAGGGACGGCAACAATGAGCAGTTCTTC. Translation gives CASIQNRDGNNEQFF.

The CDR3, as DNA: TGCAGCGTTGTTAGGGGTGGTACCGGGGAGCTGTTTTTT. Its translation: CSVVRGGTGELFF. The rearrangement links TRBV29-1 to TRBJ2-2; weak D call: TRBD1 (5 bases). CDR3 length equals 13 residues. Trimming left V 4 bases short and J 5 bases short, with 11 bases between. Germline V gene data show CDR1 as SQVTM and CDR2 as ANQGSEA.

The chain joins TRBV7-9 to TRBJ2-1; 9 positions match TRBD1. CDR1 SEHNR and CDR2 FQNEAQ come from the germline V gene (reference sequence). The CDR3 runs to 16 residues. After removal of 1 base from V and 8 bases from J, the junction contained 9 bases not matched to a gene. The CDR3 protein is CASSLDWDRAGYEQFF. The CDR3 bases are TGTGCCAGCAGCTTAGACTGGGACAGGGCAGGTTATGAGCAGTTCTTC.

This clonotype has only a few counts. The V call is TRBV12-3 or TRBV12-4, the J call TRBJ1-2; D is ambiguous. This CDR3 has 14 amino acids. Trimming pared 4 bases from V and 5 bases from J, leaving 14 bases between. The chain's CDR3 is CASSYSEHYYGYTF. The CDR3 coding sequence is TGTGCCAGCAGTTACAGTGAACATTATTATGGCTACACCTTC.

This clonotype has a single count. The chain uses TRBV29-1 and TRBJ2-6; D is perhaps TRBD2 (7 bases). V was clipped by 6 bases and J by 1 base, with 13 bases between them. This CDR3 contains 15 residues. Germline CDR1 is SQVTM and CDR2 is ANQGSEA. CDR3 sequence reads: CSVGGAGSGANVLTF. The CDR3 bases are TGCAGCGTGGGGGGGGCCGGTTCTGGGGCCAACGTCCTGACTTTC.

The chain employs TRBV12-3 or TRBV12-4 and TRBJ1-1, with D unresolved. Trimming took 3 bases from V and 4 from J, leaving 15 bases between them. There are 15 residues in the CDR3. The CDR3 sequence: CASSFLRAHGTEAFF. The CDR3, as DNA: TGTGCCAGCAGTTTTCTTCGGGCCCACGGCACTGAAGCTTTCTTT.

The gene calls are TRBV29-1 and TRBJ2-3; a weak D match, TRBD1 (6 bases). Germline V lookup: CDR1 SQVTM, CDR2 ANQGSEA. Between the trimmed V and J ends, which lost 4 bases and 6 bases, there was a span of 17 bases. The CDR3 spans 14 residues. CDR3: CSVARGGTTDTQYF. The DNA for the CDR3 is TGCAGCGTTGCGCGAGGTGGGACAACGGATACGCAGTATTTT.

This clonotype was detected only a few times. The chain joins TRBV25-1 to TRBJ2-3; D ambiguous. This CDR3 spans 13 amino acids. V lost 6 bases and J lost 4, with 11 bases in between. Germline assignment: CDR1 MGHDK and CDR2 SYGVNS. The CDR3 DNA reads TGTGCCAGCAGCCTCTTGAAGGCAGATACGCAGTATTTT. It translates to CASSLLKADTQYF.

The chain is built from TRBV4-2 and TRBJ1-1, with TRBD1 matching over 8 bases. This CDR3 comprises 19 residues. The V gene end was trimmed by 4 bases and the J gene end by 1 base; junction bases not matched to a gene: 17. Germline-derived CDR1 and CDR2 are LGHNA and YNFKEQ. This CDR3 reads CASSPEGGYRGARNTEAFF. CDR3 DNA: TGTGCCAGCAGCCCCGAGGGGGGGTACAGGGGGGCTCGGAACACTGAAGCTTTCTTT.

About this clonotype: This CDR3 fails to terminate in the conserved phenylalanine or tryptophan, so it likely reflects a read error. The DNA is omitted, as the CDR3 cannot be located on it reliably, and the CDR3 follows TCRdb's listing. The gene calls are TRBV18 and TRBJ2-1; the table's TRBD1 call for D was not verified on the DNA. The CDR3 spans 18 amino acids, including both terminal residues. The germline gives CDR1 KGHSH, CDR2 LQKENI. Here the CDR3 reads CASSPNEQGQGFGYTFGS.

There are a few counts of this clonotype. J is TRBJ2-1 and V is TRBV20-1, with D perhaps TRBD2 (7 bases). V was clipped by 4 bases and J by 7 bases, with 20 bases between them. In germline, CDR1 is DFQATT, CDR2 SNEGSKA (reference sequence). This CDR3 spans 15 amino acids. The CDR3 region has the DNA TGCAGTGCTACCCCTGGTTGGGGGCGGGGGAATGAGCAGTTCTTC. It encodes CSATPGWGRGNEQFF.

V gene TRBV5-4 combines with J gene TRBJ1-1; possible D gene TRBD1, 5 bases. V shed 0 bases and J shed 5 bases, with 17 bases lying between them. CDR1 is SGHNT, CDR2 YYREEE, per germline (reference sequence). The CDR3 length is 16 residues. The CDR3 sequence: CASSLAPFGGGTEAFF. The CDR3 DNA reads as TGTGCCAGCAGCTTGGCTCCTTTCGGGGGAGGGACTGAAGCTTTCTTT.

CDR3 protein: CASRPDREDYGYTF. The CDR3 DNA sequence: TGTGCCAGCAGACCGGACAGGGAAGACTATGGCTACACCTTC. The chain employs TRBV6-2 or TRBV6-3 and TRBJ1-2, with 8 nucleotides matching TRBD1. With V trimmed by 6 bases and J by 3 bases, 6 bases remained unmatched. CDR1 and CDR2 (germline): MNHEY, SVGEGT. The CDR3 runs 14 residues.

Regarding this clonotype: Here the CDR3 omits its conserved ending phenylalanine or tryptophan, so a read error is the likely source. The CDR3 DNA is TGCGCCAGCAGTAGGGGCCGGGGGCCAGTGGAGACCCAGTACTTA. It translates to CASSRGRGPVETQYL. This chain connects TRBV5-1 to TRBJ2-5, with D perhaps given as TRBD1 or TRBD2 (6 bases each). Germline CDR1 and CDR2: SGHRS and YFSETQ. Trimming removed 5 bases at V and 5 bases at J, with 19 bases between. This CDR3 contains 15 residues.

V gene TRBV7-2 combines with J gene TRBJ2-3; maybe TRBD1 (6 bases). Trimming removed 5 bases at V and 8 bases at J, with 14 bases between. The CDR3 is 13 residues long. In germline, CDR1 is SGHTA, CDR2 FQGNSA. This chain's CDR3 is CASSGRGKGTQYF. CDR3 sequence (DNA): TGTGCCAGCAGCGGCAGGGGAAAGGGTACGCAGTATTTT.

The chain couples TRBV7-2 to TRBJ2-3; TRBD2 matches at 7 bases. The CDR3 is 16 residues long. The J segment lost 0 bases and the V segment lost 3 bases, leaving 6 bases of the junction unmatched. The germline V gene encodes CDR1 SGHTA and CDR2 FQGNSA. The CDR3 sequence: CASSLVSGSSTDTQYF. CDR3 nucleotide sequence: TGTGCCAGCAGCTTGGTTAGCGGGTCTAGCACAGATACGCAGTATTTT.

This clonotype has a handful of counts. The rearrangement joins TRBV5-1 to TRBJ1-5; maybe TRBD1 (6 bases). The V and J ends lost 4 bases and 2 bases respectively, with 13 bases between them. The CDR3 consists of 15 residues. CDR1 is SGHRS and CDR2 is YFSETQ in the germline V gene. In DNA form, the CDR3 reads TGCGCCAGCAGCCCTTTGGGGGGGCGCAATCAGCCCCAGCATTTT. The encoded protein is CASSPLGGRNQPQHF.

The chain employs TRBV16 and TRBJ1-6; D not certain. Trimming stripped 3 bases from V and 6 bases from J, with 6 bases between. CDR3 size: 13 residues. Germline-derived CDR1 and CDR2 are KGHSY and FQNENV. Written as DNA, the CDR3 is TGTGCCAGCAGCCACGGGTCTAATTCACCCCTCCACTTT. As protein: CASSHGSNSPLHF.

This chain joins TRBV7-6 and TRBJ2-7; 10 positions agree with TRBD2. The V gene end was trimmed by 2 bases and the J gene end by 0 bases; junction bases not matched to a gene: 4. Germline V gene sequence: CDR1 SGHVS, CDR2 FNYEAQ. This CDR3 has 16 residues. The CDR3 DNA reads TGTGCCAGCAGCTTACTAGCGGGAGAAAACTCCTACGAGCAGTACTTC. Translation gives CASSLLAGENSYEQYF.

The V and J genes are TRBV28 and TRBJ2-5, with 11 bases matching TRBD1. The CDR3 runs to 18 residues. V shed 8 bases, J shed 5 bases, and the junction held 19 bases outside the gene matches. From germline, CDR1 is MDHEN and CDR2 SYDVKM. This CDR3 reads CASSRLSGTGGFRETQYF. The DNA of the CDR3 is TGTGCCAGCTCGCGTTTATCCGGGACAGGGGGATTCCGGGAGACCCAGTACTTC. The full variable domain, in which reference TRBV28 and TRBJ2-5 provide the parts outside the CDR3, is DVKVTQSSRYLVKRTGEKVFLECVQDMDHENMFWYRQDPGLGLRLIYFSYDVKMKEKGDIPEGYSVSREKKERFSLILESASTNQTSMYLCASSRLSGTGGFRETQYFGPGTRLLVL.

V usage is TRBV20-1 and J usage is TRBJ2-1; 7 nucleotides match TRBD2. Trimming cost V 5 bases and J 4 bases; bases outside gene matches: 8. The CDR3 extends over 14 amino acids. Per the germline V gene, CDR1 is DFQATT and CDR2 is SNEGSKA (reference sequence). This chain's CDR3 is CSAAGGTPYNEQFF. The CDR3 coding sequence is TGCAGTGCTGCCGGGGGGACCCCATACAATGAGCAGTTCTTC.

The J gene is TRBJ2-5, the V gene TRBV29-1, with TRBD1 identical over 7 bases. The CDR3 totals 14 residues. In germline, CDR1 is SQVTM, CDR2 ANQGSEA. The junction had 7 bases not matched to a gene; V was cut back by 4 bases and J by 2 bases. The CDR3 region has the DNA TGCAGCGTTGTCCCAGGGGGAGTACAAGAGACCCAGTACTTC. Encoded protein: CSVVPGGVQETQYF.

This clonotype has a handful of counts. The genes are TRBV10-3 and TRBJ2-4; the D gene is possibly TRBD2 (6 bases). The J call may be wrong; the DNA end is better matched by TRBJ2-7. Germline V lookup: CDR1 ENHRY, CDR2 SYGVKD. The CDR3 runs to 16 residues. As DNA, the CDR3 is TGTGCCATCAGTGAGTCCGAGGCACTAGCTCCCCACGAGCAGTACTTC. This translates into CAISESEALAPHEQYF.